The 3 T cell receptor beta chains below all came from one sample that was sequenced in a study of regulatory T cells in long-lasting Graves disease. Construction of the TCR beta libraries employed iRepertoire HTBI primers in conjunction with Arm-PCR of CDR3 regions. TCRdb re-called the multiplex PCR reads with MiXCR, one entry per CDR3 protein. The sample lists roughly 350,000 distinct CDR3 sequences, about a sixth occurring once. Indicated time point: newly diagnosed GD, antithyroid drugs for less than 3 months. RNA isolated from PBMCs was used to make the TCR library. These data also formed part of another study, on T cells in Graves' hyperthyroidism and ophthalmopathy.

Sequenced here: peripheral blood mononuclear cells (PBMCs), sampled at new diagnosis, from a patient treated with antithyroid drugs. Receptor source: a man aged 40-50 years with Graves disease.

The chain uses TRBV11-2 and TRBJ1-6; a weak D match, TRBD1 (6 bases). CDR3 size: 14 residues. Germline CDR1 reads SGHAT; CDR2 reads FQNNGV. Trimming removed 4 bases from V and 10 bases from J, with 14 bases in between. This CDR3 is CASSWTAMSSPLHF. The CDR3 DNA is TGTGCCAGCAGCTGGACAGCGATGTCCTCACCCCTCCACTTT. Looking up the rest from reference TRBV11-2 and TRBJ1-6 gives the full variable domain: EAGVAQSPRYKIIEKRQSVAFWCNPISGHATLYWYQQILGQGPKLLIQFQNNGVVDDSQLPKDRFSAERLKGVDSTLKIQPAKLEDSAVYLCASSWTAMSSPLHFGNGTRLTVT.

The chain joins TRBV12-3 or TRBV12-4 to TRBJ1-2; 8 bases fit TRBD1. The CDR3 is 15 amino acids. Unmatched junction bases numbered 10, after V lost 6 bases and J lost 4 bases. Here the CDR3 DNA reads TGTGCCAGCAGACACTATTCAGGGGGCGTCTATGGCTACACCTTC. This translates into CASRHYSGGVYGYTF.

This clonotype was detected only a few times. This chain links TRBV7-9 with TRBJ2-2; TRBD2 matches at 10 bases. The V gene's germline CDR1 is SEHNR and CDR2 FQNEAQ (reference sequence). CDR3 length equals 17 residues. The V segment lost 4 bases and the J segment 0 bases; nucleotides outside the gene matches: 5. CDR3 loop: CASSSRTSGANTGELFF. The CDR3 nucleotides are TGTGCCAGCAGCTCTAGGACTAGCGGTGCGAACACCGGGGAGCTGTTTTTT.